The clone carrying this T cell receptor (beta chain) showed up just a few times. The assay was immunoSEQ multiplex PCR, and TCRdb's table has in-frame clones only and misses some. The sample consists of 8,500 to 10,000 clones, 80% to 85% of them appearing once. The sample belongs to a study of blood T cell repertoires in COVID-19. V shed 4 bases and J shed 9 bases, with 13 bases lying between them. There are 14 residues in the CDR3. The germline V gene encodes CDR1 SNHLY and CDR2 FYNNEI. The specimen sequenced was peripheral blood. The V call is TRBV2, the J call TRBJ1-6; tentative D call: TRBD1 (6 bases). This receptor was taken from a man in his 60s with active COVID-19. The DNA of the CDR3 is TGTGCCAGCAGTGTGGGCCAGGGGATTTCACCCCTCCACTTT. Protein sequence: CASSVGQGISPLHF.